A single T cell receptor beta chain is shown here with its context. The ends were cut back, 5 bases at V and 5 bases at J, with 13 bases in the middle. This CDR3 has 14 residues. Germline-derived CDR1 and CDR2 are MGHRA and YSYEKL. Using immunoSEQ multiplex PCR, the repertoire was profiled, and TCRdb retains in-frame clones only, with some absent. The profile shows roughly 84,000 clones, roughly 93% of them singletons. The sample is drawn from a study of T cell changes during pregnancy in multiple sclerosis. This chain links TRBV4-1 with TRBJ2-1; tentatively, D is TRBD1 (6 bases). This clonotype was sampled from a female donor in good health, enrolled as a control in a pregnancy study. This specimen consisted of peripheral blood, obtained in the third trimester of pregnancy. The CDR3 is CASSLTGYDNEQFF. The CDR3 DNA reads as TGCGCCAGCAGCTTGACAGGTTATGACAATGAGCAGTTCTTC.